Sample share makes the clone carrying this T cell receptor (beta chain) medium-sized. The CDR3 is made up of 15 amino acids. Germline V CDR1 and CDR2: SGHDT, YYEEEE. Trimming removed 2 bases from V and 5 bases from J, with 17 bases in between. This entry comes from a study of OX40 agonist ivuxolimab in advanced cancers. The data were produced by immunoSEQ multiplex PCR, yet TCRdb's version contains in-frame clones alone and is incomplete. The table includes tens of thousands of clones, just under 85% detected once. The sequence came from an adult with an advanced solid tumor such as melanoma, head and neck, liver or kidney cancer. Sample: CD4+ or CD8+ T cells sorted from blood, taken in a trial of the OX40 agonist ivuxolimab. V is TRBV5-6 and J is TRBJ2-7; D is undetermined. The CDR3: CASSFPSRGANEQYF. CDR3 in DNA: TGTGCCAGCAGCTTCCCCTCGAGAGGCGCCAACGAGCAGTACTTC.